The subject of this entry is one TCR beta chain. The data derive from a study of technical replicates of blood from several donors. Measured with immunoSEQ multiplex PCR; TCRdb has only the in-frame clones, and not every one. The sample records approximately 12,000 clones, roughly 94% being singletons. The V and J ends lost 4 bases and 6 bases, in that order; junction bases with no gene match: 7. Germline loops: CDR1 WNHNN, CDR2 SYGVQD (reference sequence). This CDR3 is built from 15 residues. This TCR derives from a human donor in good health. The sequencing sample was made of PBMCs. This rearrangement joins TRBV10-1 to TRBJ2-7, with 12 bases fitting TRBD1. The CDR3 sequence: CASSAGTGGHSEQYF. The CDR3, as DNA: TGCGCCAGCAGTGCCGGGACAGGGGGCCATAGCGAGCAGTACTTC.